This passage covers 18 T cell receptor beta chains from one sample sequenced in a study of CD8+ T cells in alopecia areata. The sequencing template was cDNA reverse transcribed from extracted RNA. Some clones are missing from TCRdb's copy, which holds only in-frame ones; the method was immunoSEQ multiplex PCR. The sample contains some 120,000 clones, about 50% of which appear only once. The sample consisted of NKG2D-low CD8+ T cells sorted from blood. The source of these receptors is a human donor with alopecia areata.

This clone was seen more than once but under ten times. The chain employs TRBV27 and TRBJ2-7; 9 bases map to TRBD2. Germline V gene data show CDR1 as MNHEY and CDR2 as SMNVEV (reference sequence). V gave up 2 bases and J gave up 4 bases; unmatched junction bases: 9. The CDR3 totals 16 residues. The CDR3 nucleotides are TGTGCCAGCAGTTTAGGCCCGGGCGGGGGGGCTTACGAGCAGTACTTC. It is translated as CASSLGPGGGAYEQYF.

This clone has a single count. This chain connects TRBV29-1 to TRBJ2-1; TRBD2 matches at 16 bases. With 5 bases clipped from V and 4 bases from J, the junction kept 17 bases outside the gene matches. CDR3 length equals 20 residues. Germline V CDR1 and CDR2: SQVTM, ANQGSEA. CDR3 in DNA: TGCAGCGTTCCTTTGATTACGGGGGGACTAGCGGGAGGGGATTACAATGAGCAGTTCTTC. This translates into CSVPLITGGLAGGDYNEQFF.

This clone has a handful of counts. The chain joins TRBV29-1 to TRBJ1-3; D remains unclear. The V end lost 3 bases, the J end lost 0 bases, and 9 bases lay between the germline ends. The CDR3 is made up of 14 amino acids. Germline loops: CDR1 SQVTM, CDR2 ANQGSEA. CDR3 residues: CSVEVGVSGNTIYF. The CDR3 nucleotides read TGCAGCGTTGAGGTCGGAGTCTCTGGAAACACCATATATTTT.

This chain links TRBV29-1 with TRBJ2-5; D gene uncertain. Trimming took 2 bases from V and 3 from J, leaving 7 bases between them. This CDR3 comprises 12 residues. Germline loops: CDR1 SQVTM, CDR2 ANQGSEA. This chain's CDR3 is CSVEWAEETQYF. CDR3 coding DNA: TGCAGCGTTGAATGGGCTGAAGAGACCCAGTACTTC.

In its sample, this clone was seen a few times. This chain uses TRBV10-1 with TRBJ2-7; a weak D match, TRBD2 (6 bases). Germline-derived CDR1 and CDR2 are WNHNN and SYGVQD (reference sequence). The CDR3 is 13 residues long. V was pared by 10 bases and J by 0 bases, with 13 bases between. CDR3 protein: CATSAGISYEQYF. In DNA, the CDR3 is TGCGCCACCTCAGCGGGCATCTCCTACGAGCAGTACTTC.

The rearrangement joins TRBV29-1 to TRBJ2-2, with D perhaps TRBD2 (6 bases). The CDR3 covers 13 residues. Germline lookup yields CDR1 SQVTM and CDR2 ANQGSEA. V was clipped by 4 bases and J by 2 bases, with 8 bases between them. CDR3 DNA: TGCAGCGTTGGGGGGGTCAACACCGGGGAGCTGTTTTTT. Translation gives CSVGGVNTGELFF.

The chain combines TRBV5-6 with TRBJ2-1; D unresolved. CDR1 and CDR2 (germline): SGHDT, YYEEEE. V dropped 2 bases and J dropped 9 bases, with 6 bases sitting between them. The CDR3 has 11 residues. CDR3 bases: TGTGCCAGCAGCTTTAGTACTGAGCAGTTCTTC. Translation: CASSFSTEQFF.

The J gene is TRBJ2-7, the V gene TRBV25-1, with 14 bases that match TRBD2. J gave up 6 bases and V 6 bases, and 7 bases lay outside the gene matches. CDR3 length equals 15 residues. Germline V gene data show CDR1 as MGHDK and CDR2 as SYGVNS. The CDR3 loop reads CASRGLAGEAPEQYF. CDR3 DNA: TGTGCCAGCAGGGGACTAGCGGGAGAGGCCCCCGAGCAGTACTTC.

Worth noting for this clone: Other DNA sequences in the sample encode the same CDR3. The V gene is TRBV27, the J gene TRBJ2-1, with D possibly matching TRBD2 (6 bases). Germline V gives CDR1 MNHEY, CDR2 SMNVEV (reference sequence). The V gene lost 3 bases and the J gene lost 4 bases, with 10 bases spanning the gap. The CDR3 runs to 14 residues. The CDR3: CASSFAGSYNEQFF. Here the CDR3 DNA reads TGTGCCAGCAGTTTTGCGGGATCTTACAATGAGCAGTTCTTC.

The chain carries TRBV4-3 and TRBJ2-2; 12 bases line up with TRBD1. The CDR3 contains 17 residues. V was pared by 3 bases and J by 2 bases, with 4 bases of the junction left unmatched. CDR1 is LGHNA, CDR2 YSLEER, per germline. This CDR3 is CASSQTGTGGNTGELFF. The CDR3 DNA reads TGCGCCAGCAGCCAGACCGGGACAGGGGGCAACACCGGGGAGCTGTTTTTT.

In its sample, this clone was seen a few times. The chain joins TRBV28 to TRBJ1-1; D is unresolved. V lost 3 bases, J lost 3 bases, and 14 bases lay in between. CDR1 and CDR2 from the germline V gene are MDHEN and SYDVKM. The CDR3 runs 15 residues. In DNA, the CDR3 is TGTGCCAGCAGTTTCCCGGGCTGGGTGGACACTGAAGCTTTCTTT. It encodes CASSFPGWVDTEAFF.

This clone has a handful of counts. V and J are TRBV11-2 and TRBJ1-2; D remains unclear. Trimming removed 0 bases at V and 10 bases at J, with 6 bases between. The CDR3 totals 11 residues. CDR1 is SGHAT and CDR2 is FQNNGV in the germline V gene. The CDR3 protein is CASSLEGYYTF. DNA of the CDR3: TGTGCCAGCAGCTTAGAAGGGTACTACACCTTC.

The CDR3 loop reads CSVETYGGGDGTDTQYF. CDR3 sequence (DNA): TGCAGCGTTGAAACCTACGGGGGAGGGGACGGCACAGATACGCAGTATTTT. The chain links TRBV29-1 to TRBJ2-3; 7 bases map to TRBD2. The CDR3 has 17 residues. The V gene's germline CDR1 is SQVTM and CDR2 ANQGSEA. Germline trimming cut 2 bases from V and 1 base from J; bases unmatched to any gene: 12.

This clone was seen once. The rearrangement links TRBV29-1 to TRBJ1-2; D unresolved. V lost 4 bases, J lost 3 bases, and 12 bases lay in between. Germline lookup yields CDR1 SQVTM and CDR2 ANQGSEA. CDR3 length equals 13 residues. CDR3: CSVVLQGDYGYTF. The CDR3 DNA reads TGCAGCGTTGTACTCCAAGGTGACTATGGCTACACCTTC.

In its sample, this clone was seen once. This chain joins TRBV27 and TRBJ2-3; 7 bases line up with TRBD1. V dropped 2 bases and J dropped 6; count of bases not matched to a gene: 5. CDR1 is MNHEY, CDR2 SMNVEV, per germline (reference sequence). This CDR3 is built from 14 residues. CDR3 coding DNA: TGTGCCAGCAGTTTAGAGGGGGCGGGTGATACGCAGTATTTT. Encoded protein: CASSLEGAGDTQYF.

This chain joins TRBV30 and TRBJ2-5; no definite D call. The J call may be mistaken, given a closer DNA end match to TRBJ2-7. Germline-derived CDR1 and CDR2 are GTSNPN and SVGIG (reference sequence). This CDR3 comprises 11 residues. In nucleotides, the CDR3 is TGTGCCTGGAGGGAGAGCTACGAGCAGTACTTC. This codes for CAWRESYEQYF.

This rearrangement joins TRBV5-1 to TRBJ2-5; 9 bases agree with TRBD1. CDR1 and CDR2 (germline): SGHRS, YFSETQ. CDR3 length: 15 amino acids. The trim removed 4 bases at V and 4 bases at J, leaving 8 bases unmatched. The CDR3 DNA follows: TGCGCCAGCAGCGATAAGGACAGGGGTAGAGAGACCCAGTACTTC. Its translation is CASSDKDRGRETQYF.

V gene TRBV29-1 combines with J gene TRBJ2-7, with D maybe TRBD1 (6 bases). Per germline, CDR1 SQVTM and CDR2 ANQGSEA. This CDR3 contains 13 residues. V was cut by 6 bases and J by 0 bases, with 12 bases left in between. The CDR3 DNA sequence: TGCAGCGTAGTCCGGACAGACTCCTACGAGCAGTACTTC. Its protein is CSVVRTDSYEQYF.